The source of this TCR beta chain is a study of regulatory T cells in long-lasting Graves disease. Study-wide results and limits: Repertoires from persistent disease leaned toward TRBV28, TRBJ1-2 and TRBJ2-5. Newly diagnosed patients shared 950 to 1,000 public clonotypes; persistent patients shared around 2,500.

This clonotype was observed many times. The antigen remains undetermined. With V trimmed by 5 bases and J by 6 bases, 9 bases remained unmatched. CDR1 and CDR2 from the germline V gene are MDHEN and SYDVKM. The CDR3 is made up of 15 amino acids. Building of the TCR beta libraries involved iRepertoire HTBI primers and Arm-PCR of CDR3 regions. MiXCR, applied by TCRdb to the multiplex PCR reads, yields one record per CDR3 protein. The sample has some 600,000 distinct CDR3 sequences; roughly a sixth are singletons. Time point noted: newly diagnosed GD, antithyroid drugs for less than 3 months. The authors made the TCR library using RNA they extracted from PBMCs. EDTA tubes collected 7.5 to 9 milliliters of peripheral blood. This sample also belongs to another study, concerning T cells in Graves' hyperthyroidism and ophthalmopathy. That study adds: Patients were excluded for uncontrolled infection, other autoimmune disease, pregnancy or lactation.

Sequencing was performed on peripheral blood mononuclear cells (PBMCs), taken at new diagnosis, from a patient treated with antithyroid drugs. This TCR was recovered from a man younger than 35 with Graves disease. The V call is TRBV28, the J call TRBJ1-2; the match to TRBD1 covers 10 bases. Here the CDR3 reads CASSPQTGGADGYTF. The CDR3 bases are TGTGCCAGCAGTCCGCAGACAGGGGGCGCGGATGGCTACACCTTC.